Following are 4 T cell receptor beta chains from one sample sequenced in a study of OX40 agonist ivuxolimab in advanced cancers. The repertoire was sequenced with immunoSEQ multiplex PCR; TCRdb's copy has only in-frame clones and lacks some. The sample lists tens of thousands of clones, around 86% occurring once. This specimen consisted of CD4+ or CD8+ T cells sorted from blood, obtained in a trial of the OX40 agonist ivuxolimab. All receptors derive from an adult with an advanced solid tumor such as melanoma, head and neck, liver or kidney cancer.

The J gene is TRBJ1-6, the V gene TRBV6-6, with D perhaps TRBD1 (5 bases). This CDR3 region has 12 residues. In germline, CDR1 is MNHNY, CDR2 SVGAGI (reference sequence). The V gene lost 6 bases and the J gene lost 9 bases, with 9 bases spanning the gap. CDR3 nucleotide sequence: TGTGCCAGCAGGCGCAGGGTTTCACCCCTCCACTTT. Amino acid sequence: CASRRRVSPLHF.

The chain has TRBV5-1 and TRBJ1-1; D is possibly TRBD1 (6 bases). Trimming shortened V by 0 bases and J by 4 bases, and 16 bases separated the two germline ends. Germline lookup yields CDR1 SGHRS and CDR2 YFSETQ. The CDR3 spans 16 residues. The CDR3 bases are TGCGCCAGCAGCTTGGACGGAAAAGGGGGGAGCACTGAAGCTTTCTTT. This translates into CASSLDGKGGSTEAFF.

The chain carries TRBV27 and TRBJ1-1; D is unresolved. This CDR3 contains 13 residues. V was cut by 2 bases and J by 0 bases, with 4 bases left in between. Germline V gene data show CDR1 as MNHEY and CDR2 as SMNVEV (reference sequence). The CDR3 is CASSLVVNTEAFF. As DNA, the CDR3 is TGTGCCAGCAGTTTAGTCGTGAACACTGAAGCTTTCTTT.

The CDR3 here is CASSAGEGQKNTEAFF. As DNA, the CDR3 is TGTGCCAGCAGCGCCGGAGAGGGACAGAAGAACACTGAAGCTTTCTTT. The chain links TRBV9 to TRBJ1-1; 7 positions match TRBD1. V shed 3 bases and J 1 base; nucleotides not matched to a gene: 9. Germline CDR1 SGDLS, CDR2 YYNGEE. The CDR3 totals 16 residues.